This T cell receptor beta chain stems from a study of CD8 T cells in ankylosing spondylitis. Findings and limits, study-wide: Ankylosing spondylitis blood appeared to carry a characteristic TCR beta motif of roughly 8 highly homologous variants. In the blood and synovial fluid of reactive arthritis, some motif variants had been previously reported.

About this clonotype itself: Antigen specificity is unknown.

As the method for making TCR beta libraries, quantitative 5'-RACE with molecular barcodes was used. TCRdb reanalysed the 5' RACE reads using MiXCR and keeps one entry per CDR3 protein. This sample has 670,000 or so distinct CDR3 sequences; around a fifth occur once, and the top ten carry about a fifth. The germline CDR1 and CDR2 sequences are DFQATT and SNEGSKA (reference sequence). The V gene end was trimmed by 5 bases and the J gene end by 6 bases; junction bases not matched to a gene: 4. The CDR3 sequence is 13 residues long. The TCR sequence derives from a male donor with ankylosing spondylitis. The material sequenced was blood, either unsorted or a sorted T cell fraction (not recorded which). V and J are TRBV20-1 and TRBJ2-7; 13 bases match TRBD2. CDR3 bases: TGCAGTGCTGGGACTAGCGGGAACCTCGAGCAGTACTTC. This sequence encodes CSAGTSGNLEQYF.